What follows are 15 T cell receptor beta chains derived from one specimen sequenced in a study of cytomegalovirus exposure and HLA in healthy donors. The PCR had 60 Vbeta and 13 Jbeta primers. TCRdb's copy holds only in-frame clones and misses some; the assay was immunoSEQ multiplex PCR. Of roughly 150,000 clones in the sample, 65% to 85% are singletons; the top ten hold approximately 4%. Material for sequencing was PBMCs. The source of these receptors is a woman aged 35 to 49 in good health and CMV-seropositive.

The V gene is TRBV9, the J gene TRBJ2-7; possible D gene TRBD2, 5 bases. V gave up 0 bases and J gave up 6 bases, with 13 bases separating them. The length of the CDR3 is 14 residues. The V gene's germline CDR1 is SGDLS and CDR2 YYNGEE. CDR3 sequence reads: CASSVATGVVEQYF. Here the CDR3 DNA reads TGTGCCAGCAGCGTAGCTACCGGGGTAGTCGAGCAGTACTTC.

The chain recombines TRBV18 with TRBJ2-6, with D possibly TRBD2 on 5 matching bases. Germline V CDR1 and CDR2: KGHSH, LQKENI. Trimming removed 0 bases at V and 2 bases at J, with 8 bases between. This CDR3 region has 16 residues. CDR3 in amino acids: CASSPPGAPGANVLTF. DNA of the CDR3: TGTGCCAGCTCACCACCGGGAGCGCCTGGGGCCAACGTCCTGACTTTC.

This clone came up a few times. The V gene is TRBV5-4, the J gene TRBJ2-7; 9 nucleotides agree with TRBD1. V shed 4 bases, J shed 2 bases, and the junction held 7 bases outside the gene matches. Germline V gene lookup returns CDR1 SGHNT and CDR2 YYREEE (reference sequence). There are 15 residues in the CDR3. CDR3 DNA: TGTGCCAGCAGCCGAGGGACAGGGAAAACCTACGAGCAGTACTTC. This encodes CASSRGTGKTYEQYF.

The chain employs TRBV2 and TRBJ2-5; 11 bases align to TRBD2. The germline V gene encodes CDR1 SNHLY and CDR2 FYNNEI. J gave up 4 bases and V 2 bases, and 18 bases lay outside the gene matches. The CDR3 runs 20 residues. The CDR3, as DNA: TGTGCCAGCAGTGAACGGCTAGCGGGGGGCATCCTCCGTTGGAGAGAGACCCAGTACTTC. Translating it yields CASSERLAGGILRWRETQYF.

The chain carries TRBV4-2 and TRBJ2-3, with 15 nucleotides matching TRBD2. This CDR3 region has 20 residues. J gave up 4 bases and V 0 bases, and 11 bases lay outside the gene matches. Looked up from germline, CDR1 is LGHNA and CDR2 is YNFKEQ. The CDR3 here is CASSQEGLAGGPAGADTQYF. CDR3 nucleotide sequence: TGTGCCAGCAGCCAAGAAGGACTAGCGGGAGGGCCTGCTGGGGCAGATACGCAGTATTTT.

J is TRBJ1-2 and V is TRBV28, with D perhaps TRBD1 (5 bases). This CDR3 is built from 19 residues. Germline assignment: CDR1 MDHEN and CDR2 SYDVKM. Trimming removed 5 bases from V and 4 bases from J, with 29 bases in between. The CDR3, as DNA: TGTGCCAGCAGTCCATTTCGGGGGACCCAGGGCATGATAGCCTATGGCTACACCTTC. Amino acids: CASSPFRGTQGMIAYGYTF.

The J gene is TRBJ2-7, the V gene TRBV28, with 12 bases lining up with TRBD2. The germline V gene has CDR1 MDHEN and CDR2 SYDVKM. V lost 5 bases to trimming and J lost 6 bases; unmatched junction nucleotides: 5. The CDR3 loop spans 14 amino acids. Here the CDR3 DNA reads TGTGCCAGCAGTCGGACTAGCGGGAATAGCGAGCAGTACTTC. Its protein product is CASSRTSGNSEQYF.

The V and J genes are TRBV13 and TRBJ2-3, with D possibly matching TRBD2 (5 bases). The ends were cut back, 5 bases at V and 0 bases at J, with 15 bases in the middle. CDR1 is PRHDT and CDR2 is FYEKMQ in the germline V gene (reference sequence). CDR3 length equals 16 residues. CDR3 sequence: CASSATGSSSTDTQYF. In DNA, the CDR3 is TGTGCCAGCAGCGCCACGGGATCCTCTAGCACAGATACGCAGTATTTT.

The rearrangement uses TRBV27 and TRBJ2-7, with a tentative D call TRBD2 (5 bases). Trimming shortened V by 4 bases and J by 2 bases, and 12 bases separated the two germline ends. CDR1 is MNHEY, CDR2 SMNVEV, per germline (reference sequence). The CDR3 extends over 14 amino acids. CDR3 nucleotide sequence: TGTGCCAGCAGTTCCGGACTGGATCCCTACGAGCAGTACTTC. Translating gives CASSSGLDPYEQYF.

The CDR3 protein is CASSRTDQETQYF. In nucleotides, the CDR3 is TGTGCCAGCAGCAGGACAGACCAAGAGACCCAGTACTTC. This chain uses TRBV5-6 with TRBJ2-5; a possible D gene is TRBD1 (6 bases). CDR3 size: 13 residues. Germline lookup yields CDR1 SGHDT and CDR2 YYEEEE. Trimming removed 4 bases from V and 0 bases from J, with 7 bases in between.

The chain has TRBV11-2 and TRBJ2-1; 9 nucleotides agree with TRBD2. The CDR3 is 15 amino acids. The trim removed 2 bases at V and 8 bases at J, leaving 7 bases unmatched. Germline V gives CDR1 SGHAT, CDR2 FQNNGV. CDR3 protein: CASSLYAGGHYEQFF. DNA for the CDR3: TGTGCCAGCAGCTTATACGCGGGAGGGCACTATGAGCAGTTCTTC.

This clone was detected a few times. J is TRBJ2-2 and V is TRBV6-4; D is possibly TRBD1 (5 bases). The CDR3 length is 15 residues. Trimming took off 6 bases at V and 0 bases at J, with 11 bases between the two ends. Germline V gene sequence: CDR1 MRHNA, CDR2 SNTAGT. The CDR3 loop is CASRGRGPNTGELFF. DNA of the CDR3: TGTGCCAGCAGGGGGCGAGGTCCGAACACCGGGGAGCTGTTTTTT.

V gene TRBV7-8 combines with J gene TRBJ2-5, with 10 bases that match TRBD1. J lost 4 bases, V lost 1 base, and 9 bases had no gene match. The germline V gene has CDR1 SGHVS and CDR2 FQNEAQ. The CDR3 length is 17 residues. The CDR3 region has the DNA TGTGCCAGCAGCTTAGAACCGGGACAGGGGCTAGGAGAGACCCAGTACTTC. Its protein product is CASSLEPGQGLGETQYF.

This clone appeared a few times. The chain uses TRBV7-8 and TRBJ1-2; D is ambiguous. From germline, CDR1 is SGHVS and CDR2 FQNEAQ. Trimming took 5 bases from V and 0 from J, leaving 7 bases between them. The CDR3 is 13 amino acids. In nucleotides, the CDR3 is TGTGCCAGCAGCCCAGTGCCTAACTATGGCTACACCTTC. Its translation: CASSPVPNYGYTF.

The chain is built from TRBV19 and TRBJ1-2; the match to TRBD1 covers 7 bases. Germline V gives CDR1 LNHDA, CDR2 SQIVND (reference sequence). J gave up 0 bases and V 5 bases, and 6 bases lay outside the gene matches. The CDR3 is 15 residues long. The CDR3 is CASSATGAANYGYTF. As DNA, the CDR3 is TGTGCCAGTAGTGCTACAGGGGCGGCTAACTATGGCTACACCTTC.